This T cell receptor (beta chain) was retrieved from a study of blood T cell repertoires in COVID-19. Across the study: The United States, Italy and Spain provided the acute and convalescent COVID-19 samples. PBMCs, B-cell-depleted T cells, or T cells were the source of the cDNA or gDNA that made up the material.

Original processing notes: Reference gene primers were amplified, and this amplification served to estimate nucleated cell counts. The method was immunoSEQ multiplex PCR; TCRdb's version includes in-frame clones alone and lacks a portion of them. Clonal size and the V and J genes are those of that table, whereas D and trimming came from the DNA. The sample has 70,000 or so clones, about 85% seen once; the top ten hold around 3.2%. The CDR3 extends over 13 amino acids. After removal of 4 bases from V and 10 bases from J, the junction contained 7 bases not matched to a gene. Per the germline V gene, CDR1 is LGHNA and CDR2 is YSLEER.

This clonotype was sampled from a man aged 80 or over with acute or convalescent COVID-19. The sequenced material came from peripheral blood. This chain connects TRBV4-3 to TRBJ2-1, with TRBD2 matching 7 bases. In DNA, the CDR3 is TGCGCCAGCAGCCTAGCGGGCCGAGCGGAGCAGTTCTTC. This encodes CASSLAGRAEQFF.